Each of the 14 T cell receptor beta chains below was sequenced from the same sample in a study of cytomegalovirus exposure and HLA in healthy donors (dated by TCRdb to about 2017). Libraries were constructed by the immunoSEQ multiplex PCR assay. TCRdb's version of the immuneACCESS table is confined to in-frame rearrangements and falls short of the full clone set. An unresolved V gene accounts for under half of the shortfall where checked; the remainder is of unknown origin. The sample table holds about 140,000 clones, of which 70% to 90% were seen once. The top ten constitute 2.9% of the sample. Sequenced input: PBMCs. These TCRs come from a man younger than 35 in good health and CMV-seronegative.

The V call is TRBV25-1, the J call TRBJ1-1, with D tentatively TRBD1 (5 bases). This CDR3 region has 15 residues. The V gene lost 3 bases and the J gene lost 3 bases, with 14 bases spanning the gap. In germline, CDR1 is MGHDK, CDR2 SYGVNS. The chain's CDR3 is CASSDYAGGDTEAFF. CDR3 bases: TGTGCCAGCAGTGACTATGCGGGGGGGGACACTGAAGCTTTCTTT.

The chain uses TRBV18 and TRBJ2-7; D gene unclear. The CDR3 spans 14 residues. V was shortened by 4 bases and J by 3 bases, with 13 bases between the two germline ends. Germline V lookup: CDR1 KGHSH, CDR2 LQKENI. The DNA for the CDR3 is TGTGCCAGCTCACAGGCAGGCGTCTACTACGAGCAGTACTTC. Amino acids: CASSQAGVYYEQYF.

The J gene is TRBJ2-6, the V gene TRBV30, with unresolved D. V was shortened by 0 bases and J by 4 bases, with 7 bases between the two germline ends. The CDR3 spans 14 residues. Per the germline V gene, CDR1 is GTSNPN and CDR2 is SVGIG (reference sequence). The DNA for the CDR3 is TGTGCCTGGAGTGTACTGCCCGGGGCCAACGTCCTGACTTTC. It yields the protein CAWSVLPGANVLTF.

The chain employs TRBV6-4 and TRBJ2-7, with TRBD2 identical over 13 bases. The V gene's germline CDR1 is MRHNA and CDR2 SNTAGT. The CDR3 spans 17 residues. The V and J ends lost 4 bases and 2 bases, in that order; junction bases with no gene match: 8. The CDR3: CASSALPGLAGTYEQYF. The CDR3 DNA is TGTGCCAGCAGTGCCCTCCCGGGACTAGCGGGAACCTACGAGCAGTACTTC.

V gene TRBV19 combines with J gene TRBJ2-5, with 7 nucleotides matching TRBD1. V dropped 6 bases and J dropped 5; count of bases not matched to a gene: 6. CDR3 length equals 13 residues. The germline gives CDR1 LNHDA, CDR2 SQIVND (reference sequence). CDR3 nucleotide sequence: TGTGCCAGTAGAAACAGGGGTCAGGAGACCCAGTACTTC. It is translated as CASRNRGQETQYF. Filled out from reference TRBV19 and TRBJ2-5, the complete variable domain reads DGGITQSPKYLFRKEGQNVTLSCEQNLNHDAMYWYRQDPGQGLRLIYYSQIVNDFQKGDIAEGYSVSREKKESFPLTVTSAQKNPTAFYLCASRNRGQETQYFGPGTRLLVL.

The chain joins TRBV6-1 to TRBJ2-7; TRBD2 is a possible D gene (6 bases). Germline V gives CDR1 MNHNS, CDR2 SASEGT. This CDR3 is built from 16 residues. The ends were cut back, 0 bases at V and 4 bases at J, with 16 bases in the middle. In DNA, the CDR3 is TGTGCCAGCAGTGAAGCGGCTAGCGCTAACCCGTACGAGCAGTACTTC. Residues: CASSEAASANPYEQYF.

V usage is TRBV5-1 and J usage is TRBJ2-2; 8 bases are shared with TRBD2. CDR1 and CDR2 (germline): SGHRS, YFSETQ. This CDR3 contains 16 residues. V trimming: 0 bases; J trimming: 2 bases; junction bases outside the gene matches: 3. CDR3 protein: CASSLALAGNTGELFF. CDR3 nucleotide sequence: TGCGCCAGCAGCTTGGCTCTAGCGGGCAACACCGGGGAGCTGTTTTTT.

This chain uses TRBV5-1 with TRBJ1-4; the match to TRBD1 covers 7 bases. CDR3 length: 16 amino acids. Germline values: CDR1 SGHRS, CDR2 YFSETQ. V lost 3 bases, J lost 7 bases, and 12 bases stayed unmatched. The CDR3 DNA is TGCGCCAGCAGCTATGGAGACAGGGCCGTAAGTGAAAAACTGTTTTTT. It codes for CASSYGDRAVSEKLFF. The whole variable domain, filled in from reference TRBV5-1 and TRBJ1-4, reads KAGVTQTPRYLIKTRGQQVTLSCSPISGHRSVSWYQQTPGQGLQFLFEYFSETQRNKGNFPGRFSGRQFSNSRSEMNVSTLELGDSALYLCASSYGDRAVSEKLFFGSGTQLSVL.

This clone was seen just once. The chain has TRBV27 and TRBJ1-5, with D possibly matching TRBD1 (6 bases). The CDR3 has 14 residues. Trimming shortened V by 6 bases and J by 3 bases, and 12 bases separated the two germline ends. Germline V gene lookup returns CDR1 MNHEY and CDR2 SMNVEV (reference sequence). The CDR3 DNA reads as TGTGCCAGCAGCCTAACAGGGTTCAATCAGCCCCAGCATTTT. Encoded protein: CASSLTGFNQPQHF.

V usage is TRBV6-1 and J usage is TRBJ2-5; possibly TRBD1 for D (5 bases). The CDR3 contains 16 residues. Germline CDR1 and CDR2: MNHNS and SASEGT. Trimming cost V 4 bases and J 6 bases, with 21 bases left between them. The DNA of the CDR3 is TGTGCCAGCAGTGGAGGTAGGGCAGGGCTGGAGAAGACCCAGTACTTC. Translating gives CASSGGRAGLEKTQYF.

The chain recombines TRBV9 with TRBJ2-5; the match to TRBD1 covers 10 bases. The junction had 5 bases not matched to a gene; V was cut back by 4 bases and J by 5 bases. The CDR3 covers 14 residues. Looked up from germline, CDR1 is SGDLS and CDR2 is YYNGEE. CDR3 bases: TGTGCCAGCAGCCGACAGGGGGCGAGGGAGACCCAGTACTTC. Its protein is CASSRQGARETQYF.

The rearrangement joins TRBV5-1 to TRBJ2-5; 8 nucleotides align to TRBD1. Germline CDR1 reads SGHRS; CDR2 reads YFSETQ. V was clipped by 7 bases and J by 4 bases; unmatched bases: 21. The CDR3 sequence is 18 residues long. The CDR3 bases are TGCGCCAGCGCATCCCTAGGGGGCCAGGGGGCCGTTTCAGAGACCCAGTACTTC. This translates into CASASLGGQGAVSETQYF.

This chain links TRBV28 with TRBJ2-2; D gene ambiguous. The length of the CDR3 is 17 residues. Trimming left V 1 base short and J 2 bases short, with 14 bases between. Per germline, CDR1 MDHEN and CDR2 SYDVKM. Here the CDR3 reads CASSLSALLLNTGELFF. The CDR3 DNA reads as TGTGCCAGCAGTTTATCCGCCCTACTTCTCAACACCGGGGAGCTGTTTTTT.

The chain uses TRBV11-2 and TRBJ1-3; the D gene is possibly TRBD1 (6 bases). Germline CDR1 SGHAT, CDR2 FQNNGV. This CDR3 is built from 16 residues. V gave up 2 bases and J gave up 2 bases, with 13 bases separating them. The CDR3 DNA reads TGTGCCAGCAGCTTAAGGGACAAGGTCCCTGGAAACACCATATATTTT. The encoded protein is CASSLRDKVPGNTIYF. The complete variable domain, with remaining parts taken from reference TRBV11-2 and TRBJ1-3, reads EAGVAQSPRYKIIEKRQSVAFWCNPISGHATLYWYQQILGQGPKLLIQFQNNGVVDDSQLPKDRFSAERLKGVDSTLKIQPAKLEDSAVYLCASSLRDKVPGNTIYFGEGSWLTVV.